The 26 T cell receptor beta chains presented below share a single source sample, sequenced in a study of blood T cell repertoires in COVID-19. Libraries were prepared by immunoSEQ multiplex PCR; TCRdb keeps only in-frame clonotypes and omits some of them. The sample shows a few hundred thousand clones, just over 85% of them seen only once. Sequenced: PBMCs or T cells enriched from blood (not recorded which). These receptor sequences come from a woman aged 18-29 years who had recovered from COVID-19.

This clone was seen a single time. The chain recombines TRBV4-1 with TRBJ2-6; D is possibly TRBD2 (5 bases). The V end was cut by 2 bases, the J end by 3 bases, with 20 bases between. This CDR3 spans 19 amino acids. Germline CDR1 MGHRA, CDR2 YSYEKL. The CDR3 sequence is CASSQRVRGPLVGANVLTF. CDR3 in DNA: TGCGCCAGCAGCCAAAGGGTCCGGGGTCCGCTTGTTGGGGCCAACGTCCTGACTTTC.

The chain uses TRBV4-1 and TRBJ2-7; 9 positions agree with TRBD2. The germline V gene has CDR1 MGHRA and CDR2 YSYEKL. Trimming took 1 base from V and 4 from J; bases not matched to a gene: 2. The CDR3 has 14 amino acids. The CDR3 spells CASSQGTSAYEQYF. As DNA, the CDR3 is TGCGCCAGCAGCCAAGGGACTAGCGCTTACGAGCAGTACTTC.

This clone was seen a single time. The chain recombines TRBV10-1 with TRBJ2-3, with 8 positions matching TRBD2. CDR3 length: 14 residues. Germline CDR1 WNHNN, CDR2 SYGVQD (reference sequence). J lost 2 bases, V lost 5 bases, and 3 bases had no gene match. CDR3: CASSHGLATDTQYF. CDR3 sequence (DNA): TGCGCCAGCAGTCACGGACTAGCCACAGATACGCAGTATTTT.

The chain combines TRBV5-1 with TRBJ2-6; 8 nucleotides agree with TRBD1. CDR3 length equals 21 residues. Trimming cost V 0 bases and J 0 bases; bases outside gene matches: 14. The V gene's germline CDR1 is SGHRS and CDR2 YFSETQ. The chain's CDR3 is CASSLEGTGSSSYSGANVLTF. The CDR3 DNA reads TGCGCCAGCAGCTTGGAAGGGACAGGATCCTCCTCGTACTCTGGGGCCAACGTCCTGACTTTC.

The chain joins TRBV19 to TRBJ1-1, with TRBD1 matching over 10 bases. The CDR3 totals 15 residues. Looked up from germline, CDR1 is LNHDA and CDR2 is SQIVND (reference sequence). The trim removed 5 bases at V and 4 bases at J, leaving 7 bases unmatched. The CDR3 spells CASSSLGQGITEAFF. CDR3 sequence (DNA): TGTGCCAGTAGTTCCTTGGGACAGGGGATCACTGAAGCTTTCTTT.

The chain has TRBV7-6 and TRBJ2-2; D is possibly TRBD1 (5 bases). Looked up from germline, CDR1 is SGHVS and CDR2 is FNYEAQ. Trimming shortened V by 4 bases and J by 0 bases, and 15 bases separated the two germline ends. This CDR3 spans 17 amino acids. In nucleotides, the CDR3 is TGTGCCAGCAGCTATAAAGGGGCAGGGACGAACACCGGGGAGCTGTTTTTT. Amino acids: CASSYKGAGTNTGELFF.

The V gene is TRBV28, the J gene TRBJ1-2; no reliable D call. Germline values: CDR1 MDHEN, CDR2 SYDVKM. The CDR3 contains 13 residues. V lost 6 bases and J 6 bases, leaving 14 bases between the germline ends. The CDR3 bases are TGTGCCAGCAGCCGAGATGGTAGAAATGGCTACACCTTC. This codes for CASSRDGRNGYTF.

The chain employs TRBV28 and TRBJ2-1, with 8 bases fitting TRBD2. CDR1 and CDR2 from the germline V gene are MDHEN and SYDVKM. Trimming removed 4 bases from V and 6 bases from J; junction bases left unmatched: 8. This CDR3 comprises 15 residues. This chain's CDR3 is CASSSLTSGGNEQFF. The DNA of the CDR3 is TGTGCCAGCAGTTCCTTGACAAGCGGGGGCAATGAGCAGTTCTTC.

This CDR3 is CASSSTGGAGYGYTF. The DNA of the CDR3 is TGCGCCAGCAGCTCGACAGGGGGCGCGGGCTATGGCTACACCTTC. The rearrangement uses TRBV5-1 and TRBJ1-2, with 10 bases identical to TRBD1. Germline trimming cut 3 bases from V and 4 bases from J; bases unmatched to any gene: 6. This CDR3 is 15 amino acids long. Per germline, CDR1 SGHRS and CDR2 YFSETQ.

The sample holds one count of this clone. The J gene is TRBJ1-4, the V gene TRBV12-5; possible D gene TRBD1, 5 bases. The ends were cut back, 1 base at V and 4 bases at J, with 7 bases in the middle. The CDR3 has 14 residues. The germline V gene encodes CDR1 LGHNT and CDR2 FRNRAP. CDR3 nucleotide sequence: TGTGCTAGTGGTTTGGGACAGCTTAATGAAAAACTGTTTTTT. Encoded protein: CASGLGQLNEKLFF. Looking up the rest from reference TRBV12-5 and TRBJ1-4 gives the full variable domain: DARVTQTPRHKVTEMGQEVTMRCQPILGHNTVFWYRQTMMQGLELLAYFRNRAPLDDSGMPKDRFSAEMPDATLATLKIQPSEPRDSAVYFCASGLGQLNEKLFFGSGTQLSVL.

This rearrangement joins TRBV19 to TRBJ2-7, with D possibly being TRBD2 (6 bases). Germline V CDR1 and CDR2: LNHDA, SQIVND (reference sequence). The CDR3 has 17 residues. Trimming took 3 bases from V and 4 from J, leaving 22 bases between them. CDR3 amino acids: CASSISGVPVAVYEQYF. The CDR3 DNA follows: TGTGCCAGTAGTATCTCGGGGGTGCCGGTCGCGGTATACGAGCAGTACTTC.

The chain recombines TRBV7-8 with TRBJ2-1; D ambiguous. V shed 7 bases and J shed 4 bases, with 5 bases lying between them. Germline CDR1 SGHVS, CDR2 FQNEAQ. This CDR3 contains 11 residues. CDR3 nucleotides: TGTGCCAGCAATATGTACAATGAGCAGTTCTTC. Translation gives CASNMYNEQFF.

The rearrangement joins TRBV18 to TRBJ2-3; 7 bases align to TRBD2. The CDR3 spans 15 residues. Germline CDR1 is KGHSH and CDR2 is LQKENI. V trimming: 3 bases; J trimming: 2 bases; junction bases outside the gene matches: 5. CDR3 sequence: CASSPMAGATDTQYF. CDR3 nucleotides: TGTGCCAGCTCACCGATGGCGGGAGCCACAGATACGCAGTATTTT.

This sequence joins TRBV19 and TRBJ2-7; the match to TRBD2 covers 11 bases. Losses at the gene ends were 7 bases for V and 0 bases for J; bases not matched to a gene: 5. This CDR3 is 15 amino acids long. Germline CDR1 LNHDA, CDR2 SQIVND (reference sequence). This CDR3 is CASTGLAGGSYEQYF. CDR3 sequence (DNA): TGTGCCAGTACCGGACTAGCGGGCGGCTCCTACGAGCAGTACTTC.

The chain joins TRBV24-1 to TRBJ2-4; weak D call: TRBD1 (5 bases). This CDR3 has 11 amino acids. Trimming removed 6 bases from V and 9 bases from J, with 8 bases in between. CDR1 is KGHDR and CDR2 is SFDVKD in the germline V gene. As DNA, the CDR3 is TGTGCCACCAGTCAGGGCGGCATTCAGTACTTC. This translates into CATSQGGIQYF.

This sequence joins TRBV14 and TRBJ1-1, with D perhaps matching TRBD1 (6 bases). The CDR3 loop spans 15 amino acids. Germline assignment: CDR1 SGHDN and CDR2 FVKESK. Trimming removed 9 bases from V and 4 bases from J, with 21 bases in between. CDR3 residues: CARKQLGGGSTEAFF. CDR3 coding DNA: TGTGCCAGAAAACAGCTAGGGGGTGGGAGCACTGAAGCTTTCTTT.

This clone was counted a single time. CDR3 sequence reads: CASSITNTGELFF. In DNA, the CDR3 is TGTGCCAGCAGTATAACGAACACCGGGGAGCTGTTTTTT. The rearrangement uses TRBV27 and TRBJ2-2; unclear D gene. Germline loops: CDR1 MNHEY, CDR2 SMNVEV (reference sequence). V shed 5 bases and J shed 0 bases, with 4 bases lying between them. This CDR3 has 13 amino acids.

J is TRBJ2-7 and V is TRBV14; 8 bases align to TRBD1. The CDR3 length is 13 residues. Germline values: CDR1 SGHDN, CDR2 FVKESK. The junction had 5 bases not matched to a gene; V was cut back by 6 bases and J by 4 bases. DNA of the CDR3: TGTGCCAGCAGACGGACAGGGAAATACGAGCAGTACTTC. It encodes CASRRTGKYEQYF.

This clone was counted a single time. The V and J genes are TRBV2 and TRBJ1-1; the match to TRBD1 covers 9 bases. The CDR3 runs to 14 residues. V shed 6 bases, J shed 5 bases, and the junction held 7 bases outside the gene matches. From germline, CDR1 is SNHLY and CDR2 FYNNEI. The CDR3: CASREGTGPTEAFF. Here the CDR3 DNA reads TGTGCCAGCAGGGAGGGGACAGGGCCTACTGAAGCTTTCTTT.

In its sample, this clone was seen many times. The chain combines TRBV18 with TRBJ2-5, with 7 bases identical to TRBD2. The J segment lost 3 bases and the V segment lost 4 bases, leaving 8 bases of the junction unmatched. CDR1 and CDR2 from the germline V gene are KGHSH and LQKENI. CDR3 length: 15 amino acids. Written as DNA, the CDR3 is TGTGCCAGCTCACGAGCGGGACTCAAAGAAGAGACCCAGTACTTC. This encodes CASSRAGLKEETQYF.

This sequence joins TRBV19 and TRBJ2-7; 8 bases line up with TRBD1. Germline CDR1 and CDR2: LNHDA and SQIVND (reference sequence). J was trimmed by 5 bases and V by 4 bases; bases with no gene match: 10. This CDR3 comprises 15 residues. The CDR3 loop reads CASSNPGQGVHEQYF. CDR3 sequence (DNA): TGTGCCAGTAGTAACCCTGGACAGGGCGTTCACGAGCAGTACTTC.

In regard to this clone: Other DNA sequences of this sample code for an identical CDR3. The chain links TRBV18 to TRBJ2-4, with D perhaps matching TRBD2 (6 bases). The CDR3 runs to 13 residues. V gave up 3 bases and J gave up 5 bases, with 8 bases separating them. The germline gives CDR1 KGHSH, CDR2 LQKENI. In nucleotides, the CDR3 is TGTGCCAGCTCACCGCCGGGGGAAAACATTCAGTACTTC. It translates to CASSPPGENIQYF.

This chain uses TRBV4-1 with TRBJ2-7, with a tentative D call TRBD2 (6 bases). Trimming removed 0 bases at V and 7 bases at J, with 10 bases between. Germline V gives CDR1 MGHRA, CDR2 YSYEKL. CDR3 length equals 13 residues. CDR3 region: CASSQEGGKEQYF. The CDR3 DNA sequence: TGCGCCAGCAGCCAAGAGGGAGGAAAGGAGCAGTACTTC.

The V and J genes are TRBV3-1 (or the pseudogene TRBV3-2) and TRBJ1-6; 9 bases agree with TRBD1. CDR1 is LGHDT, CDR2 YNNKEL, per germline (reference sequence). With V trimmed by 0 bases and J by 10 bases, 1 base remained unmatched. The length of the CDR3 is 14 residues. The CDR3 DNA follows: TGTGCCAGCAGCCAAGAACAGGGGGCATCACCCCTCCACTTT. Amino acids: CASSQEQGASPLHF.

The rearrangement links TRBV28 to TRBJ1-5; 7 bases map to TRBD1. The CDR3 contains 15 residues. V gave up 3 bases and J gave up 5 bases; unmatched junction bases: 7. The germline gives CDR1 MDHEN, CDR2 SYDVKM. The CDR3 spells CASSLGRGWDQPQHF. The CDR3 nucleotides read TGTGCCAGCAGTTTGGGCAGGGGGTGGGATCAGCCCCAGCATTTT.

The V and J genes are TRBV6-5 and TRBJ1-2, with D perhaps matching TRBD1 (6 bases). Germline loops: CDR1 MNHEY, CDR2 SVGAGI. The CDR3 loop spans 14 amino acids. Trimming removed 4 bases from V and 4 bases from J, with 13 bases in between. The CDR3 nucleotides are TGTGCCAGCAGTTTTGCTACAGGGAGCTATGGCTACACCTTC. Translation gives CASSFATGSYGYTF.